Below are 14 T cell receptor beta chains sequenced from a single sample in a study of metastatic and nonmetastatic thyroid tumors. There were no patients who had received any treatment before thyroid surgery. TCRdb re-clonotyped the PCR reads via MiXCR. The sample lists about 18,000 clones; 30% to 40% were seen once. The sequenced sample consisted of tumor tissue. The origin of the receptors is a male donor with papillary thyroid cancer or a benign thyroid nodule (not recorded which). Some clones in this sample may be carry-over from other donors' samples.

Turning to this clone: Germline and junction disagree at one end, which may indicate a read error. This sequence joins TRBV10-3 and TRBJ2-7; TRBD1 aligns across 9 bases. The CDR3 spans 15 residues. CDR1 and CDR2 (germline): ENHRY, SYGVKD. The CDR3 sequence: CAISESGQGSFEQYF. The DNA of the CDR3 is TGTGCCATCAGTGAGTCGGGACAGGGTTCCTTCGAGCAGTACTTC.

The chain links TRBV6-6 to TRBJ1-1; D not resolved. The V gene lost 0 bases and the J gene lost 6 bases, with 11 bases spanning the gap. Germline-derived CDR1 and CDR2 are MNHNY and SVGAGI (reference sequence). The length of the CDR3 is 14 residues. The CDR3 is CASSYSPGIPEAFF. In DNA form, the CDR3 reads TGTGCCAGCAGTTACTCTCCGGGGATACCTGAAGCTTTCTTT.

The table lists this clone with a few counts. V gene TRBV7-2 combines with J gene TRBJ1-3; possibly TRBD1 for D (5 bases). V was cut by 3 bases and J by 7 bases, with 10 bases left in between. Germline V gene data show CDR1 as SGHTA and CDR2 as FQGNSA. CDR3 length: 13 residues. The CDR3 DNA is TGTGCCAGCAGCTTCCGGGACGGGAACACCATATATTTT. Amino acid sequence: CASSFRDGNTIYF.

By share, this clone counts as medium-sized. The chain uses TRBV10-3 and TRBJ1-6, with D possibly being TRBD1 (5 bases). The CDR3 contains 13 residues. V gave up 10 bases and J gave up 1 base, with 8 bases separating them. The V gene's germline CDR1 is ENHRY and CDR2 SYGVKD. The CDR3, as DNA: TGTGCCACCGGGACTTCCTATAATTCACCCCTCCACTTT. As protein: CATGTSYNSPLHF.

The genes are TRBV20-1 and TRBJ2-7; 9 positions agree with TRBD1. Trimming at V came to 0 bases and at J to 1 base, leaving 4 bases not matched to a gene. The CDR3 runs 15 residues. Germline V CDR1 and CDR2: DFQATT, SNEGSKA (reference sequence). The CDR3 DNA follows: TGCAGTGCTAGAGATTTCGGGACAGGGTCCTACGAGCAGTACTTC. Encoded protein: CSARDFGTGSYEQYF.

This clone showed up just a few times. The V gene is TRBV6-2 or TRBV6-3, the J gene TRBJ2-1; 13 bases are a match to TRBD2. The J segment lost 10 bases and the V segment lost 0 bases, leaving 3 bases of the junction unmatched. The CDR3 is 15 amino acids. Per germline, CDR1 MNHEY and CDR2 SVGEGT. CDR3: CASSYSGLAGDEQFF. The CDR3 DNA follows: TGTGCCAGCAGTTACTCCGGACTAGCGGGGGACGAGCAGTTCTTC.

The chain combines TRBV27 with TRBJ1-1, with D possibly TRBD1 on 6 matching bases. V lost 6 bases, J lost 7 bases, and 15 bases lay in between. The CDR3 runs 13 residues. The germline gives CDR1 MNHEY, CDR2 SMNVEV (reference sequence). CDR3 in DNA: TGTGCCAGCAGCAGCCATTGGACAGTTGAAGCTTTCTTT. This codes for CASSSHWTVEAFF.

In its sample, this clone is medium-sized. V gene TRBV19 combines with J gene TRBJ1-2, with D perhaps matching TRBD1 (5 bases). V lost 3 bases, J lost 3 bases, and 11 bases lay in between. CDR3 length: 14 amino acids. Germline V gene sequence: CDR1 LNHDA, CDR2 SQIVND (reference sequence). CDR3: CASSMNRRDYGYTF. CDR3 coding DNA: TGTGCCAGTAGTATGAACAGGCGTGACTATGGCTACACCTTC.

Note on this clone: The conserved final phenylalanine or tryptophan is absent from the CDR3, which likely points to a read error. The rearrangement links TRBV6-4 to TRBJ2-3, with D hard to call. Germline V gives CDR1 MRHNA, CDR2 SNTAGT. The CDR3 consists of 15 residues. CDR3 region: CASTAPYPGTDPQYC. CDR3 DNA: TGTGCCAGCACTGCCCCATACCCCGGAACAGATCCGCAGTATTGT.

The gene calls are TRBV3-1 and TRBJ2-7; possibly TRBD2 for D (6 bases). V was cut by 4 bases and J by 2 bases, with 18 bases left in between. The CDR3 is 16 residues long. Per the germline V gene, CDR1 is LGHDT and CDR2 is YNNKEL (reference sequence). CDR3 amino acids: CASSPPMGPGAYEQYF. The CDR3 nucleotides read TGTGCCAGCAGCCCTCCCATGGGGCCGGGAGCCTACGAGCAGTACTTC.

This clone was detected ten times or more. The junction differs from germline at one of its ends, possibly a read error. V and J are TRBV24-1 and TRBJ1-1; 11 bases align to TRBD1. The CDR3 contains 15 residues. The germline gives CDR1 KGHDR, CDR2 SFDVKD. CDR3 nucleotide sequence: TGTGCCGCCAGTGACTCCGGGACAGGGGGGACTGAAGCTTTCTTT. It codes for CAASDSGTGGTEAFF.

The chain is built from TRBV12-3 or TRBV12-4 and TRBJ2-7, with a possible D match to TRBD2 (5 bases). The CDR3 is 16 residues long. Trimming stripped 2 bases from V and 13 bases from J, with 27 bases between. CDR3 nucleotide sequence: TGTGCCAGCAGTTTATCGTCTAGAGGGAGACCCTACGAGCGTTACTTC. Amino acids: CASSLSSRGRPYERYF.

This chain joins TRBV5-1 and TRBJ1-6; D gene uncertain. Trimming cost V 5 bases and J 6 bases, with 6 bases left between them. Germline assignment: CDR1 SGHRS and CDR2 YFSETQ. There are 12 residues in the CDR3. Written as DNA, the CDR3 is TGCGCCAGCAGAGGGCCTAATTCACCCCTCCACTTT. It is translated as CASRGPNSPLHF. Together with reference TRBV5-1 and TRBJ1-6, the CDR3 gives the full variable domain: KAGVTQTPRYLIKTRGQQVTLSCSPISGHRSVSWYQQTPGQGLQFLFEYFSETQRNKGNFPGRFSGRQFSNSRSEMNVSTLELGDSALYLCASRGPNSPLHFGNGTRLTVT.

This clone was observed a single time. Other DNA sequences within the sample encode an identical CDR3. The chain recombines TRBV11-2 with TRBJ2-1, with D perhaps TRBD2 (5 bases). CDR3 length: 15 residues. Trimming shortened V by 1 base and J by 0 bases, and 7 bases separated the two germline ends. Per germline, CDR1 SGHAT and CDR2 FQNNGV. This CDR3 reads CASSLGTSSYNEQFF. In DNA form, the CDR3 reads TGTGCCAGCAGCTTAGGTACTAGCTCCTACAATGAGCAGTTCTTC.